These 10 T cell receptor beta chains were all obtained from the same sample, sequenced in a study of CD8 T cells in Susac syndrome. Random hexamers primed reverse transcription of about 0.45 to 1 ug RNA. Via MiXCR, TCRdb re-called the immunoSEQ multiplex PCR reads, giving one row per CDR3 protein. Of 150,000 or so distinct CDR3 sequences listed, around 95% were seen once; the top ten hold about 0.15%. Source material: CD8+ T cells from PBMCs. The receptor set was obtained from a human donor with multiple sclerosis.

CDR3 residues: CSVESRRDEQFF. The CDR3 DNA reads TGCAGCGTTGAGTCGAGGAGGGATGAGCAGTTCTTC. The V call is TRBV29-1, the J call TRBJ2-1; perhaps TRBD2 as D (6 bases). The germline V gene has CDR1 SQVTM and CDR2 ANQGSEA. Trimming took 3 bases from V and 8 from J, leaving 11 bases between them. The CDR3 runs 12 residues.

In its sample, this clonotype was seen once. This sequence joins TRBV30 and TRBJ2-3; TRBD1 might be the D (5 bases). Per the germline V gene, CDR1 is GTSNPN and CDR2 is SVGIG (reference sequence). V was clipped by 7 bases and J by 2 bases, with 16 bases between them. CDR3 length: 14 amino acids. CDR3 residues: CALLPETDTDTQYF. In nucleotides, the CDR3 is TGTGCCTTGTTACCAGAGACAGACACAGATACGCAGTATTTT. The whole variable domain, remainder taken from reference TRBV30 and TRBJ2-3, is SQTIHQWPATLVQPVGSPLSLECTVEGTSNPNLYWYRQAAGRGLQLLFYSVGIGQISSEVPQNLSASRPQDRQFILSSKKLLLSDSGFYLCALLPETDTDTQYFGPGTRLTVL.

The chain couples TRBV5-6 to TRBJ2-3; no definite D call. CDR1 and CDR2 from the germline V gene are SGHDT and YYEEEE. The CDR3 spans 17 residues. The V end lost 0 bases, the J end lost 6 bases, and 20 bases lay between the germline ends. CDR3 region: CASSLVLPRVPHDTQYF. DNA for the CDR3: TGTGCCAGCAGCTTGGTTCTCCCAAGAGTACCTCATGATACGCAGTATTTT.

This clonotype appeared once. The chain uses TRBV12-5 and TRBJ2-1; TRBD2 is a possible D gene (5 bases). In germline, CDR1 is LGHNT, CDR2 FRNRAP. This CDR3 has 11 residues. Trimming pared 6 bases from V and 6 bases from J, leaving 6 bases between. CDR3 coding DNA: TGTGCTAGTGGCGAGGGCAATGAGCAGTTCTTC. Translation: CASGEGNEQFF.

The genes are TRBV12-3 or TRBV12-4 and TRBJ2-3; 9 bases map to TRBD2. V was clipped by 5 bases and J by 0 bases; unmatched bases: 0. This CDR3 comprises 14 residues. The CDR3, as DNA: TGTGCCAGCAGTGGACTAGCGAGCACAGATACGCAGTATTTT. This translates into CASSGLASTDTQYF.

CDR3 loop: CSASVRGGHKNIQYF. In DNA form, the CDR3 reads TGCAGTGCTAGCGTCCGCGGGGGGCACAAAAACATTCAGTACTTC. V gene TRBV20-1 combines with J gene TRBJ2-4, with 8 bases identical to TRBD2. This CDR3 has 15 amino acids. The V gene's germline CDR1 is DFQATT and CDR2 SNEGSKA (reference sequence). J gave up 3 bases and V 3 bases, and 7 bases lay outside the gene matches.

This chain joins TRBV4-2 and TRBJ2-7, with D unclear. The CDR3 extends over 14 amino acids. V lost 0 bases and J 3 bases, leaving 9 bases between the germline ends. CDR1 is LGHNA, CDR2 YNFKEQ, per germline. The CDR3 region has the DNA TGTGCCAGCAGCCAAGATGTAGGACGCTACGAGCAGTACGTC. Its translation is CASSQDVGRYEQYV.

The chain couples TRBV7-8 to TRBJ2-7, with D unresolved. The ends were cut back, 3 bases at V and 4 bases at J, with 10 bases in the middle. There are 13 residues in the CDR3. Germline V gives CDR1 SGHVS, CDR2 FQNEAQ. The chain's CDR3 is CASSFRTTYEQYF. The CDR3 DNA reads as TGTGCCAGCAGCTTTCGGACCACGTACGAGCAGTACTTC.

V and J are TRBV29-1 and TRBJ1-1; weak D call: TRBD1 (5 bases). V was clipped by 7 bases and J by 5 bases, with 20 bases between them. Germline V gene sequence: CDR1 SQVTM, CDR2 ANQGSEA. The CDR3 is 14 residues long. CDR3 coding DNA: TGCAGCGCCCGAGGGCAGGGTACCGGAACTGAAGCTTTCTTT. It specifies CSARGQGTGTEAFF.

J is TRBJ1-3 and V is TRBV6-6; a possible D gene is TRBD1 (6 bases). CDR1 is MNHNY, CDR2 SVGAGI, per germline (reference sequence). V was trimmed by 8 bases and J by 1 base, leaving 12 bases between them. This CDR3 contains 14 residues. The CDR3 DNA follows: TGTGCCAGCGGCCTACAGGGATCTGGAAACACCATATATTTT. Protein: CASGLQGSGNTIYF.